The rows below give T cell receptor beta chains drawn from one sample of a study of blood T cell repertoires in COVID-19. Clones were read by immunoSEQ multiplex PCR, and TCRdb kept only the in-frame ones, dropping some. The sample consists of roughly 330,000 clones, 80% to 90% of them appearing once. The sample comprised PBMCs or T cells enriched from blood (not recorded which). These receptors all come from a woman aged 25 to 39 who had recovered from COVID-19. Each CDR3 is given with its conserved first and last residue. D genes are given only for firm matches. Size tells how often a clone was seen (once, few, many) or the class of an expanded clone, and some rows leave it out.

TRBD1	TRBJ2-6	.	TRBV5-1	TGCGCCAGCAGCGCGACAGGGTCTGGGGCCAACGTCCTGACTTTC	CASSATGSGANVLTF
TRBD1	TRBJ1-4	.	TRBV6-5	TGTGCCAGCAGCACCATGACAGGGTCAGGTGAAAAACTGTTTTTT	CASSTMTGSGEKLFF
.	TRBJ2-7	.	TRBV14	TGTGCCAGCAGCCAAGGGGGGGCCTACGAGCAGTACTTC	CASSQGGAYEQYF
.	TRBJ2-1	.	TRBV6-6	TGTGCCAGCAGTTACGGAGGCGGCAACAATGAGCAGTTCTTC	CASSYGGGNNEQFF
.	TRBJ1-5	.	TRBV19	TGTGCCAGTAGTATCATCGACAGTACGCAGCCCCAGCATTTT	CASSIIDSTQPQHF
TRBD2	TRBJ2-1	once	TRBV28	TGTGCCAGCAGCACACCGGCAGCGGGGGGGTCCTACAATGAGCAGTTCTTC	CASSTPAAGGSYNEQFF
TRBD1	TRBJ1-2	.	TRBV14	TGTGCCAGCAGCCAAGCCAGGGGGCATGGCTACACCTTC	CASSQARGHGYTF
TRBD2	TRBJ2-3	.	TRBV7-9	TGTGCCAGCAGCTTATTCGGCCTCGGGGGGGAGGATACGCAGTATTTT	CASSLFGLGGEDTQYF
.	TRBJ1-2	.	TRBV27	TGTGCCAGCGGTCGGGCAGGGAAGGGGTACGGCTACACCTTC	CASGRAGKGYGYTF
.	TRBJ1-5	.	TRBV28	TGTGCCAGCAGTCTCAGGGTTCAGACCCAGCATTTT	CASSLRVQTQHF
TRBD2	TRBJ2-7	.	TRBV20-1	TGCAGTGCTAGTCGGTTAGCGGGGGCCGCCTACGAGCAGTACTTC	CSASRLAGAAYEQYF
TRBD2	TRBJ2-5	.	TRBV15	TGTGCCACCAGCAGAAGGACTAGCGGAACAAAGACCCAGTACTTC	CATSRRTSGTKTQYF
.	TRBJ1-2	.	TRBV19	TGTGCCAGTAGTATTCAGCGACCAGGGATTGATGGCTACACCTTC	CASSIQRPGIDGYTF
.	TRBJ1-1	.	TRBV5-1	TGCGCCAGCAGCCCGGACGCGAGTCGGGGGGAAGCTTTCTTT	CASSPDASRGEAFF
.	TRBJ2-5	.	TRBV3-1/TRBV3-2	TGTGCCAGCAGCCCGCGAAGGGGCCGGGAGACCCAGTACTTC	CASSPRRGRETQYF